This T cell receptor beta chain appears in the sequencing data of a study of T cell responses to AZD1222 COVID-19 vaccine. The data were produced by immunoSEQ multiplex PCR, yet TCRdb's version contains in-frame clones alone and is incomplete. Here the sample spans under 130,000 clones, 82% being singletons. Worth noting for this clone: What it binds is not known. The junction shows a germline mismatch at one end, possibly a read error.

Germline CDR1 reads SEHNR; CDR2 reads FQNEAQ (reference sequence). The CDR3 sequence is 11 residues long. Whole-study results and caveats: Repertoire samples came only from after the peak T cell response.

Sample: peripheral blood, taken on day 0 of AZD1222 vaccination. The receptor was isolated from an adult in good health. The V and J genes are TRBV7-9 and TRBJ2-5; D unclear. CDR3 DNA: TGTGCCAGCAGCTACCAGGAGACCCAGTACTTC. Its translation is CASSYQETQYF.